The 13 T cell receptor beta chains in this list originate from one sample, sequenced in a study of cytomegalovirus exposure and HLA in healthy donors (dated 2017 in TCRdb). The library was produced with the immunoSEQ multiplex PCR assay. A mixture of 60 forward primers for TCR Vbeta segments and 13 reverse primers for TCR Jbeta segments was used in the multiplex PCR. TCRdb mirrors the immuneACCESS table, restricted to in-frame sequences. Some clones are absent from its copies; in checked studies, under half trace to an unresolved V gene, and the reason for the others is unknown. This sample lists 100,000 to 150,000 clones; about 73% were detected once. Together, the top ten hold 5.5% to 7.5% of the sample. The specimen sequenced was PBMCs. These receptors were obtained from a woman between 45 and 65 years old in good health and CMV-seropositive.

The chain carries TRBV11-3 and TRBJ2-5; 7 positions agree with TRBD1. The germline V gene has CDR1 SGHNT and CDR2 YENEEA. The CDR3 has 15 amino acids. V shed 5 bases and J 5 bases; nucleotides not matched to a gene: 11. CDR3 in DNA: TGTGCCAGCAGCCCAAACAGGGGCGCCGGGGAGACCCAGTACTTC. This gives the protein CASSPNRGAGETQYF.

As DNA, the CDR3 is TGTGCCAGCAGCTTATTAGGCCCCAGGAATGAGCAGTTCTTC. It is translated as CASSLLGPRNEQFF. The chain combines TRBV7-9 with TRBJ2-1, with D unresolved. The CDR3 is made up of 14 amino acids. Germline V gives CDR1 SEHNR, CDR2 FQNEAQ (reference sequence). The V end lost 2 bases, the J end lost 7 bases, and 12 bases lay between the germline ends.

Concerning this clone itself: Relative to the germline gene, one junction end is altered; a read error may explain this. The rearrangement links TRBV5-1 to TRBJ1-4; D is undetermined. CDR1 is SGHRS and CDR2 is YFSETQ in the germline V gene. CDR3 size: 13 residues. As DNA, the CDR3 is TGCGCCAGCAGCTTGCAGGCTAATGGAAAACTGTTTTTT. Encoded protein: CASSLQANGKLFF.

The V and J genes are TRBV7-2 and TRBJ2-5, with TRBD2 matching over 8 bases. The V gene's germline CDR1 is SGHTA and CDR2 FQGNSA. The CDR3 runs to 14 residues. V was clipped by 6 bases and J by 4 bases; unmatched bases: 7. The CDR3 is CASRHPGGGETQYF. CDR3 in DNA: TGTGCCAGCAGGCACCCGGGGGGGGGAGAGACCCAGTACTTC.

This clone appeared a few times. This chain connects TRBV5-5 to TRBJ2-7; 8 bases agree with TRBD1. CDR3 length: 12 residues. With V trimmed by 4 bases and J by 4 bases, 1 base remained unmatched. Germline loops: CDR1 SGHKS, CDR2 YYEKEE (reference sequence). CDR3 in amino acids: CASSRQGYEQYF. The DNA for the CDR3 is TGTGCCAGCAGCCGACAGGGGTACGAGCAGTACTTC. The complete variable domain, with remaining parts taken from reference TRBV5-5 and TRBJ2-7, reads DAGVTQSPTHLIKTRGQQVTLRCSPISGHKSVSWYQQVLGQGPQFIFQYYEKEERGRGNFPDRFSARQFPNYSSELNVNALLLGDSALYLCASSRQGYEQYFGPGTRLTVT.

The chain couples TRBV11-3 to TRBJ2-1, with D tentatively TRBD2 (5 bases). Germline values: CDR1 SGHNT, CDR2 YENEEA. Trimming removed 4 bases from V and 6 bases from J, with 13 bases in between. CDR3 length: 14 residues. CDR3 DNA: TGTGCCAGCAGCTCAAGCGCTGGGAGCAATGAGCAGTTCTTC. Encoded protein: CASSSSAGSNEQFF.

The chain links TRBV18 to TRBJ2-5; no reliable D call. The ends were cut back, 2 bases at V and 4 bases at J, with 11 bases in the middle. This CDR3 has 14 residues. CDR1 and CDR2 (germline): KGHSH, LQKENI. CDR3 protein: CASSPSRDGETQYF. Here the CDR3 DNA reads TGTGCCAGCTCACCATCCCGAGATGGAGAGACCCAGTACTTC. The full variable domain, in which reference TRBV18 and TRBJ2-5 provide the parts outside the CDR3, is NAGVMQNPRHLVRRRGQEARLRCSPMKGHSHVYWYRQLPEEGLKFMVYLQKENIIDESGMPKERFSAEFPKEGPSILRIQQVVRGDSAAYFCASSPSRDGETQYFGPGTRLLVL.

The rearrangement uses TRBV2 and TRBJ2-7; tentatively, D is TRBD2 (5 bases). In germline, CDR1 is SNHLY, CDR2 FYNNEI. The CDR3 sequence is 17 residues long. Trimming pared 0 bases from V and 0 bases from J, leaving 15 bases between. The CDR3, as DNA: TGTGCCAGCAGTGAAGCCGGGATCCAGTTCCTCTCCTACGAGCAGTACTTC. Protein sequence: CASSEAGIQFLSYEQYF. Looking up the rest from reference TRBV2 and TRBJ2-7 gives the full variable domain: EPEVTQTPSHQVTQMGQEVILRCVPISNHLYFYWYRQILGQKVEFLVSFYNNEISEKSEIFDDQFSVERPDGSNFTLKIRSTKLEDSAMYFCASSEAGIQFLSYEQYFGPGTRLTVT.

This clone was detected a few times. The J gene is TRBJ1-1, the V gene TRBV11-3, with no clear D. The V end lost 8 bases, the J end lost 2 bases, and 15 bases lay between the germline ends. CDR3 length: 14 amino acids. Per the germline V gene, CDR1 is SGHNT and CDR2 is YENEEA. In DNA, the CDR3 is TGTGCCAGCGTGCAGGCCCAATCAAACACTGAAGCTTTCTTT. As protein: CASVQAQSNTEAFF. Looking up the rest from reference TRBV11-3 and TRBJ1-1 gives the full variable domain: EAGVVQSPRYKIIEKKQPVAFWCNPISGHNTLYWYLQNLGQGPELLIRYENEEAVDDSQLPKDRFSAERLKGVDSTLKIQPAELGDSAVYLCASVQAQSNTEAFFGQGTRLTVV.

The J gene is TRBJ2-2, the V gene TRBV6-1; D unresolved. The CDR3 has 13 residues. The V end lost 5 bases, the J end lost 2 bases, and 6 bases lay between the germline ends. Germline CDR1 reads MNHNS; CDR2 reads SASEGT. CDR3: CASSSRNTGELFF. CDR3 DNA sequence: TGTGCCAGCAGTTCCCGTAACACCGGGGAGCTGTTTTTT.

This clone was recorded only once. At one boundary the junction diverges from the germline segment, which might be a read error. V is TRBV10-3 and J is TRBJ1-6; TRBD1 matches 9 bases. This CDR3 contains 16 residues. Germline assignment: CDR1 ENHRY and CDR2 SYGVKD. The DNA for the CDR3 is TGTGCCGTCAGAACCGGGACAGGGAATGAAGGATCACCCCTCCACTTT. Its translation: CAVRTGTGNEGSPLHF.

CDR3 sequence reads: CASSLGHYSYEQYF. In DNA form, the CDR3 reads TGTGCCAGCAGCTTGGGACACTACTCCTACGAGCAGTACTTC. V usage is TRBV11-2 and J usage is TRBJ2-7; D is perhaps TRBD1 (6 bases). The CDR3 loop spans 14 amino acids. Germline CDR1 reads SGHAT; CDR2 reads FQNNGV. The germline V and J ends were trimmed by 3 bases and 0 bases, with 9 bases remaining between them.

The gene calls are TRBV7-8 and TRBJ1-3; D not certain. V dropped 6 bases and J dropped 8 bases, with 14 bases sitting between them. In germline, CDR1 is SGHVS, CDR2 FQNEAQ. The CDR3 covers 13 residues. This CDR3 reads CASRPTHGDTIYF. CDR3 bases: TGTGCCAGCAGGCCAACCCACGGGGACACCATATATTTT.